Listed here are 5 T cell receptor beta chains from one sample, sequenced in a study of T-cell reconstitution after alpha-beta-depleted transplantation in children. It was with unique molecular identifiers that the TCRbeta library was prepared. One entry per CDR3 protein results from TCRdb running MiXCR on the PCR reads. The data show a few hundred thousand distinct CDR3 sequences, with 20% to 30% seen just once and around a third held by the top ten. Source: PBMCs, taken before TCRalphabeta/CD19-depleted stem cell transplant. The receptors shown here come from a boy under two years old with Wiskott-Aldrich syndrome, due to receive a stem cell transplant.

The rearrangement uses TRBV20-1 and TRBJ2-1; TRBD2 matches at 12 bases. CDR1 and CDR2 (germline): DFQATT, SNEGSKA (reference sequence). This CDR3 is built from 14 residues. The ends lost 7 bases at V and 2 bases at J; junction bases unmatched: 3. This CDR3 reads CSVTSGSAYNEQFF. Written as DNA, the CDR3 is TGCAGTGTGACTAGCGGGAGCGCCTACAATGAGCAGTTCTTC.

The gene calls are TRBV12-3 or TRBV12-4 and TRBJ2-1; TRBD2 matches at 7 bases. J was trimmed by 5 bases and V by 7 bases; bases with no gene match: 5. The length of the CDR3 is 13 residues. The CDR3 bases are TGTGCCAGCACAACCAGCGGGAACAATGAGCAGTTCTTC. It yields the protein CASTTSGNNEQFF.

The V and J genes are TRBV28 and TRBJ2-7, with D unclear. V lost 10 bases to trimming and J lost 3 bases, with 16 bases between them. The germline CDR1 and CDR2 sequences are MDHEN and SYDVKM. The CDR3 is 13 amino acids. For the CDR3, the DNA is TGTGCCACTGCGTCCGAGGATCGCTACGAGCAGTACTTC. Residues: CATASEDRYEQYF.

This clonotype turned up a few times. The chain joins TRBV6-1 to TRBJ1-5, with D possibly matching TRBD1 (5 bases). The V and J ends lost 7 bases and 0 bases respectively, with 10 bases between them. Germline V gene lookup returns CDR1 MNHNS and CDR2 SASEGT. The CDR3 sequence is 14 residues long. This CDR3 is CASMAGYSNQPQHF. The CDR3 nucleotides read TGTGCCAGCATGGCAGGGTATAGCAATCAGCCCCAGCATTTT.

The chain links TRBV7-8 to TRBJ1-2, with D possibly being TRBD1 (6 bases). The length of the CDR3 is 17 residues. From germline, CDR1 is SGHVS and CDR2 FQNEAQ. V dropped 4 bases and J dropped 0 bases, with 18 bases sitting between them. The CDR3 loop is CASSSRDKGVSNYGYTF. The CDR3 DNA reads as TGTGCCAGCAGCTCCCGGGACAAGGGAGTCTCTAACTATGGCTACACCTTC.